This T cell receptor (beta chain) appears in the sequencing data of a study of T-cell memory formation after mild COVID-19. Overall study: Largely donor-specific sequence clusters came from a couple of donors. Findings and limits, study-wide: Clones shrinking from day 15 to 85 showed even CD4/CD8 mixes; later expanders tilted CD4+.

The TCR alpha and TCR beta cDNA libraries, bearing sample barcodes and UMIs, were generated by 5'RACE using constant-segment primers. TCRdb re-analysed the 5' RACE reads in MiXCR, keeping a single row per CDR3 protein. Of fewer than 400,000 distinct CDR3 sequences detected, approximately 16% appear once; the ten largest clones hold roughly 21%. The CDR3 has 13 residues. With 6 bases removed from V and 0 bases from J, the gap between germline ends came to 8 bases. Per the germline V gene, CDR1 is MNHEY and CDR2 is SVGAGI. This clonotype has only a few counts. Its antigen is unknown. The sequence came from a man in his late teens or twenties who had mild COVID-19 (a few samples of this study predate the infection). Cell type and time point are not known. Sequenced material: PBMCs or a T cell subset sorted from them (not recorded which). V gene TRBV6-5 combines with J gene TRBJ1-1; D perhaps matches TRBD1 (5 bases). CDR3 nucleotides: TGTGCCAGCAGCGAGACAGTGAACACTGAAGCTTTCTTT. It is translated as CASSETVNTEAFF.